This T cell receptor (beta chain) was found in a study of cytomegalovirus exposure and HLA in healthy donors. In the PCR, 60 Vbeta and 13 Jbeta primers were used. Per the study methods: In a later analysis, the count reached some 83 million unique TCR beta chains, with around 11 million shared. Sequenced by immunoSEQ multiplex PCR; TCRdb stores in-frame clones only, minus some. V, J and clone size derive from that table, while D and trimming were established from the DNA sequence. The table records roughly 180,000 clones, 80% of them present only once. General study results and limits: A link between a missense DCLRE1C variant and TCR beta V- and J-gene trimming emerged from a later analysis. The likely origin of a cluster of highly shared sequence variants was a sequencing artifact. It was approximately 160 TCR beta chains that were listed as cytomegalovirus-associated.

CDR3 length equals 13 residues. Deletions cut 6 bases from V and 1 base from J, with 10 bases between. Looked up from germline, CDR1 is MNHEY and CDR2 is SVGAGI. The count of this clone is one. Its target is unknown. The sequence was collected from a man aged 25 to 40 in good health and CMV-seropositive. The J gene is TRBJ2-7, the V gene TRBV6-5; tentative D call: TRBD2 (5 bases). Material for sequencing was PBMCs. CDR3 coding DNA: TGTGCCAGCAGACCCGGGGTTTCCTACGAGCAGTACTTC. It specifies CASRPGVSYEQYF.